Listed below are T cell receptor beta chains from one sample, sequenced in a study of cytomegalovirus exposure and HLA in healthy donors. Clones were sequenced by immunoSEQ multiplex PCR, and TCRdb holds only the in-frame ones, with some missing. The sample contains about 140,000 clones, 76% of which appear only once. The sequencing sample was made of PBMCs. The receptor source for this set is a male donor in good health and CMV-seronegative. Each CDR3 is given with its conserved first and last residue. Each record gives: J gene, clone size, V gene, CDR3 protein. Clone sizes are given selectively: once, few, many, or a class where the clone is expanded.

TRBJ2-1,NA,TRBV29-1,CSVEWQASYNEQFF
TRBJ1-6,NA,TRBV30,CAWSVLGQGESPLHF
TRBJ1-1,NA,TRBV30,CAWRARTEAFF
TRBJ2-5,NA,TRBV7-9,CASSPGLAGGLQETQYF
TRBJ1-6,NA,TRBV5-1,CASSFGTTGSPLHF
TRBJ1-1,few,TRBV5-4,CASSLAKPGTEAFF
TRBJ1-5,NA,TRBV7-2,CASSLELTGPQHF
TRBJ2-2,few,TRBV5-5,CASSYSNRDKSTGELFF
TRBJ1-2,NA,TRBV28,CASSLPTGVNYGYTF
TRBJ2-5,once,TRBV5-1,CASSLTGSRETQYF
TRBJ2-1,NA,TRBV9,CASSVDWGGENEQFF
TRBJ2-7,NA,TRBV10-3,CAISATQDSYEQYF
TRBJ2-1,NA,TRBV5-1,CASSLDWTGSYNEQFF
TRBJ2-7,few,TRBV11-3,CASASGSNEQYF
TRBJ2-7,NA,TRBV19,CASSTGLRAYEQYF